The source of this T cell receptor beta chain is a study of cytomegalovirus exposure and HLA in healthy donors. With regard to this clone: Its antigen is currently unknown.

This CDR3 has 13 residues. Germline CDR1 and CDR2: SQVTM and ANQGSEA. Trimming cost V 4 bases and J 4 bases, with 12 bases left between them. Primers: 60 Vbeta forward and 13 Jbeta reverse. Clones were sequenced by immunoSEQ multiplex PCR, and TCRdb holds only the in-frame ones, with some missing. The sample records 36,000 or so clones, 65% to 90% being singletons. Whole-study results and caveats: A later analysis linked 15,000 to 20,000 TCR beta sequences to HLA alleles at 0.05 false discovery rate. The investigators catalogued some 160 TCR beta chains as cytomegalovirus-associated.

The specimen was PBMCs. V is TRBV29-1 and J is TRBJ2-3; D call uncertain. This clonotype originated in a woman aged 18 to 35 in good health and CMV-seronegative. CDR3 nucleotides: TGCAGCGTTGGCCCACTAATTGCAGATACGCAGTATTTT. Translated, it gives CSVGPLIADTQYF.